These T cell receptor beta chains were read from a single sample in a study of metastatic and nonmetastatic thyroid tumors. TCRdb re-called clones via MiXCR from the PCR reads. This sample carries just under 60,000 clones, around 16% of them seen once, and the ten largest clones take roughly a tenth. The sample comprised blood. The receptors derive from a male donor with papillary thyroid cancer or a benign thyroid nodule (not recorded which). Some clones in this sample may be carry-over from other donors' samples. Both conserved end residues are part of each CDR3. A D gene is named only where the DNA matches it firmly. For some rows the clone size is stated as once, few or many, or as a class when expanded; others skip it.

v_gene: TRBV28
abundance: many
d_gene: NA
j_gene: TRBJ2-7
CDR3aa: CASSLYGEQYF
CDR3nt: TGTGCCAGCAGTTTATATGGCGAGCAGTACTTC

v_gene: TRBV12-3/TRBV12-4
abundance: many
d_gene: NA
j_gene: TRBJ2-1
CDR3aa: CASSLGLYNEQFF
CDR3nt: TGTGCCAGCAGTTTAGGACTTTACAATGAGCAGTTCTTC

v_gene: TRBV29-1
abundance: many
d_gene: NA
j_gene: TRBJ2-2
CDR3aa: CSATEGVGELFF
CDR3nt: TGCAGCGCAACTGAGGGGGTCGGGGAGCTGTTTTTT

v_gene: TRBV5-6
abundance: many
d_gene: NA
j_gene: TRBJ1-2
CDR3aa: CASSLAATGSNYGYTF
CDR3nt: TGTGCCAGCAGCTTGGCCGCGACAGGTTCGAACTATGGCTACACCTTC

v_gene: TRBV5-8
abundance: few
d_gene: NA
j_gene: TRBJ2-3
CDR3aa: CASSLVDTQYF
CDR3nt: TGTGCCAGCAGCTTGGTAGATACGCAGTATTTT

v_gene: TRBV20-1
abundance: NA
d_gene: TRBD1
j_gene: TRBJ1-5
CDR3aa: CSAREAGTGVLNQPQHF
CDR3nt: TGCAGTGCTAGGGAAGCCGGGACAGGGGTCCTCAATCAGCCCCAGCATTTT

v_gene: TRBV29-1
abundance: many
d_gene: NA
j_gene: TRBJ2-5
CDR3aa: CSVDSQETQYF
CDR3nt: TGCAGCGTCGACAGCCAAGAGACCCAGTACTTC

v_gene: TRBV3-1
abundance: many
d_gene: NA
j_gene: TRBJ1-6
CDR3aa: CASSAGGYYNSPLHF
CDR3nt: TGTGCCAGCAGCGCTGGGGGGTACTATAATTCACCCCTCCACTTT

v_gene: TRBV12-3/TRBV12-4
abundance: many
d_gene: NA
j_gene: TRBJ2-5
CDR3aa: CASSPPHRYSGQQETQYF
CDR3nt: TGTGCCAGCAGCCCCCCACACAGATATAGCGGCCAACAAGAGACCCAGTACTTC

v_gene: TRBV5-4
abundance: few
d_gene: TRBD1
j_gene: TRBJ1-2
CDR3aa: CASSSGQGRANYGYTF
CDR3nt: TGTGCCAGCAGCTCCGGACAGGGTCGTGCTAACTATGGCTACACCTTC

v_gene: TRBV15
abundance: many
d_gene: TRBD1
j_gene: TRBJ1-5
CDR3aa: CATSRVYRQGASNQPQHF
CDR3nt: TGTGCCACCAGCAGAGTGTATAGACAGGGGGCGAGCAATCAGCCCCAGCATTTT

v_gene: TRBV27
abundance: many
d_gene: NA
j_gene: TRBJ1-3
CDR3aa: CASSLRGSGNTIYF
CDR3nt: TGTGCCAGCAGTTTAAGGGGATCTGGAAACACCATATATTTT

v_gene: TRBV30
abundance: many
d_gene: NA
j_gene: TRBJ1-1
CDR3aa: CAWRQGNTEAFF
CDR3nt: TGTGCCTGGCGCCAGGGGAACACTGAAGCTTTCTTT

v_gene: TRBV7-3
abundance: NA
d_gene: NA
j_gene: TRBJ2-3
CDR3aa: CASSPSISGPSTDTQYF
CDR3nt: TGTGCCAGCAGCCCTTCTATTAGCGGTCCAAGCACAGATACGCAGTATTTT

v_gene: TRBV28
abundance: many
d_gene: NA
j_gene: TRBJ1-4
CDR3aa: CASSFSSAGLGEKLFF
CDR3nt: TGTGCCAGCAGTTTTTCTTCCGCAGGACTTGGTGAAAAACTGTTTTTT

v_gene: TRBV6-6
abundance: many
d_gene: TRBD2
j_gene: TRBJ2-5
CDR3aa: CASSQSPPSLAVLQETQYF
CDR3nt: TGTGCCAGCAGCCAGAGCCCACCCTCACTAGCGGTACTCCAAGAGACCCAGTACTTC

v_gene: TRBV28
abundance: NA
d_gene: TRBD1
j_gene: TRBJ1-6
CDR3aa: CASRLRGQGVFGSPLHF
CDR3nt: TGTGCCAGCAGACTGAGGGGACAGGGGGTATTCGGGTCACCCCTCCACTTT

v_gene: TRBV7-6
abundance: many
d_gene: NA
j_gene: TRBJ2-5
CDR3aa: CASSLVRIGETQYF
CDR3nt: TGTGCCAGCAGCTTAGTTCGGATCGGGGAGACCCAGTACTTC

v_gene: TRBV27
abundance: many
d_gene: NA
j_gene: TRBJ2-7
CDR3aa: CASSSGVRTYEQYF
CDR3nt: TGTGCCAGCAGTTCGGGCGTCCGCACCTACGAGCAGTACTTC

v_gene: TRBV12-3/TRBV12-4
abundance: many
d_gene: NA
j_gene: TRBJ2-1
CDR3aa: CASTSSNNEQFF
CDR3nt: TGTGCCAGCACCTCGAGCAACAATGAGCAGTTCTTC

v_gene: TRBV28
abundance: many
d_gene: NA
j_gene: TRBJ1-6
CDR3aa: CASRGWLMGGGSLHF
CDR3nt: TGTGCCAGCAGAGGCTGGTTAATGGGGGGTGGGTCCCTCCACTTT

v_gene: TRBV6-1
abundance: NA
d_gene: NA
j_gene: TRBJ2-2
CDR3aa: CAIRAGQGDTSELFF
CDR3nt: TGTGCCATCCGAGCTGGGCAGGGTGACACCAGCGAGCTGTTTTTT

v_gene: TRBV18
abundance: many
d_gene: TRBD1
j_gene: TRBJ2-3
CDR3aa: CATTGQGGLDTQYF
CDR3nt: TGTGCCACCACCGGACAGGGAGGTTTAGATACGCAGTATTTT

v_gene: TRBV6-1
abundance: many
d_gene: NA
j_gene: TRBJ2-2
CDR3aa: CASTGDGSNTGELFF
CDR3nt: TGTGCCAGCACCGGGGACGGGTCGAACACCGGGGAGCTGTTTTTT

v_gene: TRBV7-3
abundance: NA
d_gene: NA
j_gene: TRBJ2-2
CDR3aa: CASIWENTGELFF
CDR3nt: TGTGCCAGCATCTGGGAGAACACCGGGGAGCTTTTTTTT

v_gene: TRBV30
abundance: NA
d_gene: NA
j_gene: TRBJ1-2
CDR3aa: CAWSVGSFHGYTF
CDR3nt: TGTGCCTGGAGTGTTGGCAGCTTCCATGGCTACACCTTC

v_gene: TRBV9
abundance: many
d_gene: NA
j_gene: TRBJ2-1
CDR3aa: CASSATNPYEQFF
CDR3nt: TGTGCCAGCAGCGCCACTAACCCCTATGAGCAGTTCTTC

v_gene: TRBV9
abundance: NA
d_gene: NA
j_gene: TRBJ1-1
CDR3aa: CASSVGPVEEAFF
CDR3nt: TGTGCCAGCAGCGTAGGTCCGGTGGAGGAAGCTTTCTTT

v_gene: TRBV6-6
abundance: many
d_gene: TRBD2
j_gene: TRBJ2-5
CDR3aa: CASSYSPLAGGRETQYF
CDR3nt: TGTGCCAGCAGTTATTCCCCACTAGCGGGGGGACGAGAGACCCAGTACTTC

v_gene: TRBV13
abundance: many
d_gene: TRBD2
j_gene: TRBJ2-1
CDR3aa: CASSSGLAGGPYNEQFF
CDR3nt: TGTGCCAGCAGCTCCGGACTAGCGGGGGGTCCTTACAATGAGCAGTTCTTC

v_gene: TRBV25-1
abundance: NA
d_gene: NA
j_gene: TRBJ1-1
CDR3aa: CASSVWRNTEAFF
CDR3nt: TGTGCCAGCAGTGTATGGAGGAACACTGAAGCTTTCTTT

v_gene: TRBV12-3/TRBV12-4
abundance: many
d_gene: NA
j_gene: TRBJ1-1
CDR3aa: CASSLALSGVRQAFF
CDR3nt: TGTGCCAGCAGTTTAGCGCTTTCGGGCGTACGGCAAGCTTTCTTT

v_gene: TRBV12-3/TRBV12-4
abundance: many
d_gene: NA
j_gene: TRBJ2-1
CDR3aa: CASSLGQYNEQFF
CDR3nt: TGTGCCAGCAGTTTAGGGCAGTACAATGAGCAGTTCTTC

v_gene: TRBV6-1
abundance: NA
d_gene: NA
j_gene: TRBJ2-7
CDR3aa: CASSPYRDYEQYF
CDR3nt: TGTGCCAGCTCCCCCTACCGGGACTACGAGCAGTACTTC

v_gene: TRBV11-3
abundance: many
d_gene: NA
j_gene: TRBJ2-1
CDR3aa: CASSPRGQGEQFF
CDR3nt: TGTGCCAGCAGCCCCCGGGGACAAGGTGAGCAGTTCTTC

v_gene: TRBV12-3/TRBV12-4
abundance: many
d_gene: NA
j_gene: TRBJ1-2
CDR3aa: CASSPRNENYGYTF
CDR3nt: TGTGCCAGCAGCCCCCGGAATGAGAACTATGGCTACACCTTC

v_gene: TRBV7-9
abundance: many
d_gene: NA
j_gene: TRBJ1-2
CDR3aa: CASSPGRAGDYGYTF
CDR3nt: TGTGCCAGCAGCCCGGGCCGGGCGGGAGATTATGGCTACACCTTC

v_gene: TRBV19
abundance: many
d_gene: TRBD1
j_gene: TRBJ2-2
CDR3aa: CASSKAGGLGELFF
CDR3nt: TGTGCCAGTAGTAAGGCAGGGGGCCTCGGGGAGCTGTTTTTT

v_gene: TRBV12-5
abundance: few
d_gene: NA
j_gene: TRBJ2-3
CDR3aa: CASGPGTDTQYF
CDR3nt: TGTGCTAGTGGGCCTGGCACAGATACGCAGTATTTT

v_gene: TRBV18
abundance: many
d_gene: NA
j_gene: TRBJ1-1
CDR3aa: CASSLGRAGLNTEAFF
CDR3nt: TGTGCCAGCTCACTTGGGAGGGCAGGGTTGAACACTGAAGCTTTCTTT

v_gene: TRBV20-1
abundance: many
d_gene: TRBD1
j_gene: TRBJ2-3
CDR3aa: CSAGSGTGTDTQYF
CDR3nt: TGCAGTGCTGGTTCCGGGACAGGGACAGATACGCAGTATTTT

v_gene: TRBV4-2
abundance: many
d_gene: NA
j_gene: TRBJ2-5
CDR3aa: CASSQELGGTVQYF
CDR3nt: TGTGCCAGCAGCCAAGAACTAGGAGGGACGGTCCAGTACTTC

v_gene: TRBV7-3
abundance: many
d_gene: NA
j_gene: TRBJ1-1
CDR3aa: CASSLSGSTEAFF
CDR3nt: TGTGCCAGCAGCTTGTCGGGGAGCACTGAAGCTTTCTTT

v_gene: TRBV7-8
abundance: many
d_gene: TRBD2
j_gene: TRBJ2-1
CDR3aa: CASSLRLAIYNEQFF
CDR3nt: TGTGCCAGCAGCCTCAGACTAGCGATCTACAATGAGCAGTTCTTC

v_gene: TRBV20-1
abundance: many
d_gene: TRBD2
j_gene: TRBJ2-2
CDR3aa: CSARRAGRVETGELFF
CDR3nt: TGCAGTGCTAGGAGAGCGGGAAGGGTGGAAACCGGGGAGCTGTTTTTT

v_gene: TRBV3-1
abundance: many
d_gene: NA
j_gene: TRBJ1-6
CDR3aa: CASSQDKGHAPLHF
CDR3nt: TGTGCCAGCAGCCAAGATAAGGGACATGCACCCCTCCACTTT

v_gene: TRBV10-1
abundance: many
d_gene: TRBD1
j_gene: TRBJ2-1
CDR3aa: CASSASTGAYNEQFF
CDR3nt: TGCGCCAGCAGTGCTTCTACAGGGGCCTACAATGAGCAGTTCTTC

v_gene: TRBV6-5
abundance: many
d_gene: TRBD1
j_gene: TRBJ2-1
CDR3aa: CASSYYDRGNYNEQFF
CDR3nt: TGTGCCAGCAGTTACTATGACAGGGGGAACTACAATGAGCAGTTCTTC

v_gene: TRBV4-2
abundance: many
d_gene: TRBD1
j_gene: TRBJ1-3
CDR3aa: CASSQVPGGSGNTIYF
CDR3nt: TGTGCCAGCAGCCAAGTTCCAGGGGGCTCTGGAAACACCATATATTTT

v_gene: TRBV6-1
abundance: NA
d_gene: NA
j_gene: TRBJ2-2
CDR3aa: CASSEGAGGITGELFF
CDR3nt: TGTGCCAGCAGTGAGGGGGCTGGCGGGATCACCGGGGAGCTGTTTTTT

v_gene: TRBV20-1
abundance: NA
d_gene: TRBD2
j_gene: TRBJ2-7
CDR3aa: CSARYRASGGYEQYF
CDR3nt: TGCAGTGCTAGATATCGTGCTAGCGGGGGCTACGAGCAGTACTTC

v_gene: TRBV28
abundance: many
d_gene: NA
j_gene: TRBJ1-1
CDR3aa: CASSSSLRTEAFF
CDR3nt: TGTGCCAGCAGTTCTTCTCTCCGGACTGAAGCTTTCTTT

v_gene: TRBV30
abundance: many
d_gene: NA
j_gene: TRBJ1-5
CDR3aa: CAWSVGVDQPQHF
CDR3nt: TGTGCCTGGAGTGTTGGGGTGGATCAGCCCCAGCATTTT

v_gene: TRBV11-2
abundance: many
d_gene: NA
j_gene: TRBJ2-3
CDR3aa: CASSKIRDSTDTQYF
CDR3nt: TGTGCCAGCAGTAAAATCCGGGACAGCACAGATACGCAGTATTTT

v_gene: TRBV25-1
abundance: many
d_gene: NA
j_gene: TRBJ1-2
CDR3aa: CASSGSNYGYTF
CDR3nt: TGTGCCAGCAGTGGCAGCAACTATGGCTACACCTTC

v_gene: TRBV27
abundance: many
d_gene: NA
j_gene: TRBJ1-6
CDR3aa: CASSLRRALRNSPLHF
CDR3nt: TGTGCCAGCAGTTTAAGGAGGGCATTAAGGAATTCACCCCTCCACTTT

v_gene: TRBV11-2
abundance: many
d_gene: NA
j_gene: TRBJ2-5
CDR3aa: CASSRTMETQYF
CDR3nt: TGTGCCAGCAGCCGGACAATGGAGACCCAGTACTTC

v_gene: TRBV20-1
abundance: many
d_gene: NA
j_gene: TRBJ1-2
CDR3aa: CSVFTGELYGYTF
CDR3nt: TGCAGTGTATTCACAGGTGAACTCTATGGCTACACCTTC

v_gene: TRBV30
abundance: NA
d_gene: TRBD1
j_gene: TRBJ1-1
CDR3aa: CAWEGQMNTEAFF
CDR3nt: TGTGCCTGGGAGGGACAGATGAACACTGAAGCTTTCTTT